Given below is one TCR beta chain in context. The antigen remains undetermined. Sequenced by immunoSEQ multiplex PCR; TCRdb stores in-frame clones only, minus some. The sample has tens of thousands of clones, approximately 93% seen once. This entry comes from a study of cytomegalovirus exposure and HLA in healthy donors. Study information: According to later analysis, the same platform produced the 120 validation and several hundred first-cohort repertoires.

Study conclusions and caveats: CMV antigen specificity was confirmed in vitro for a few CMV-associated chains. Some TCR beta chains (approximately 180 of them) were listed as cytomegalovirus-associated.

There are 14 residues in the CDR3. Germline lookup yields CDR1 GTSNPN and CDR2 SVGIG (reference sequence). After removal of 2 bases from V and 7 bases from J, the junction contained 5 bases not matched to a gene. The receptor comes from a woman under 30 in good health and CMV-seronegative. Sample: PBMCs. This chain links TRBV30 with TRBJ1-4; TRBD1 aligns across 9 bases. The CDR3 DNA sequence: TGTGCCTGGAGTCCCGGGACAGGGTTTGAAAAACTGTTTTTT. Encoded protein: CAWSPGTGFEKLFF.